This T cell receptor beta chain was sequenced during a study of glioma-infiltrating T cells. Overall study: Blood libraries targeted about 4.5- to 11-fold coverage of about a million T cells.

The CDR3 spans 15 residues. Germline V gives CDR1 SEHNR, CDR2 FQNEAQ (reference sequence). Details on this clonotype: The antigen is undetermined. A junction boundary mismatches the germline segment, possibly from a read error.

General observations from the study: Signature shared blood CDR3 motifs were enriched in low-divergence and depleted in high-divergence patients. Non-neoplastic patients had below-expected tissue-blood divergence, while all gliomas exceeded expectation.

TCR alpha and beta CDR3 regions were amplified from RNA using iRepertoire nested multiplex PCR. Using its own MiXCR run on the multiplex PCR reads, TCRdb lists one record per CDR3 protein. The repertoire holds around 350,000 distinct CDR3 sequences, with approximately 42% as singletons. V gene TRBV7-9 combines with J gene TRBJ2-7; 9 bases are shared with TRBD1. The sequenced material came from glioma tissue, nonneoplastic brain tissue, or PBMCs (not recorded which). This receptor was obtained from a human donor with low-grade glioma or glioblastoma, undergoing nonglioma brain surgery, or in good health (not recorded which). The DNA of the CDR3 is TGTGCCAGCAGTTTAGACCCCGGGACAGGGTCCGTGCAGTACTTC. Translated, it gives CASSLDPGTGSVQYF.